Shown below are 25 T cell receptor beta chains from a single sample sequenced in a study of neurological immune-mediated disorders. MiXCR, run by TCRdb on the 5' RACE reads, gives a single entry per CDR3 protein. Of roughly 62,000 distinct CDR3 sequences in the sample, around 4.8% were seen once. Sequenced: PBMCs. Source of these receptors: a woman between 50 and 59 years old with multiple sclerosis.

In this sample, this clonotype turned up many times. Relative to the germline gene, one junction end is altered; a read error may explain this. CDR3 amino acids: CASSPLGATSPLNF. The CDR3 DNA follows: TGCGCCAGCAGCCCTCTCGGGGCCACATCACCCCTCAACTTT. The chain joins TRBV5-1 to TRBJ1-6, with D perhaps matching TRBD1 (5 bases). CDR1 and CDR2 from the germline V gene are SGHRS and YFSETQ. This CDR3 has 14 amino acids.

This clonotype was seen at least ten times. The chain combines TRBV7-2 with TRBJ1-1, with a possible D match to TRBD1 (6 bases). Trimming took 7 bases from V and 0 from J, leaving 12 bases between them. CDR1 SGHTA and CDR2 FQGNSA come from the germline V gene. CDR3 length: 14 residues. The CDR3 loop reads CASIKGVMNTEAFF. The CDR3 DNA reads TGTGCCAGCATTAAGGGGGTCATGAACACTGAAGCTTTCTTT.

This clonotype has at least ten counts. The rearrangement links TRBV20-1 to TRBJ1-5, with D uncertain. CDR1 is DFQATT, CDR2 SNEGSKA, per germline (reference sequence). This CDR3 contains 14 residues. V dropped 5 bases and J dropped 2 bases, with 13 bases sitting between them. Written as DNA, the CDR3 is TGCAGTGCTCTGGACCTAAGGGGCAATCAGCCCCAGCATTTT. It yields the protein CSALDLRGNQPQHF.

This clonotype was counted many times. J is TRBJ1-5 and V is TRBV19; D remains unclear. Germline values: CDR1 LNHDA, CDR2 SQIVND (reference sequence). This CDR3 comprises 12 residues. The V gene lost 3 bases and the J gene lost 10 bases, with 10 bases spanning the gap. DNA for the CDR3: TGTGCCAGTAGTATGGGGTTGCTCCCCCAGCATTTT. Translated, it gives CASSMGLLPQHF.

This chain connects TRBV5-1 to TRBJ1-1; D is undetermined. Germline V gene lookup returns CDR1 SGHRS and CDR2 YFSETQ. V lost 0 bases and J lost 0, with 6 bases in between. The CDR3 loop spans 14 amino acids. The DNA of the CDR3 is TGCGCCAGCAGCTTGGAGGGCCTGAACACTGAAGCTTTCTTT. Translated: CASSLEGLNTEAFF.

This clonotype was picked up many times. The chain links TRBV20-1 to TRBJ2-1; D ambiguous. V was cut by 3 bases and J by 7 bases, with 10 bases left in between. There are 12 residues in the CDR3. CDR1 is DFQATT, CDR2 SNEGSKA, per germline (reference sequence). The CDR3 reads CSARRRANEQFF. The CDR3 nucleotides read TGCAGTGCTAGGAGACGCGCTAATGAGCAGTTCTTC.

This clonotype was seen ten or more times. The CDR3: CASSLDGAGELFF. The DNA for the CDR3 is TGCGCCAGCAGCTTGGACGGGGCCGGGGAGCTGTTTTTT. The gene calls are TRBV5-1 and TRBJ2-2; the D gene is possibly TRBD2 (5 bases). Trimming left V 0 bases short and J 6 bases short, with 6 bases between. CDR3 length equals 13 residues. Looked up from germline, CDR1 is SGHRS and CDR2 is YFSETQ.

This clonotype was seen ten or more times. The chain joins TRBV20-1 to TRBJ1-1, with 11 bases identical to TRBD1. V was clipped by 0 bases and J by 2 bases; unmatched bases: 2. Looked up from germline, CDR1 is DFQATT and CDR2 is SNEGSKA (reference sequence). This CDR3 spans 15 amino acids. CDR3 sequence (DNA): TGCAGTGCTAGAGACGGACAGGGGGCCAACACTGAAGCTTTCTTT. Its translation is CSARDGQGANTEAFF.

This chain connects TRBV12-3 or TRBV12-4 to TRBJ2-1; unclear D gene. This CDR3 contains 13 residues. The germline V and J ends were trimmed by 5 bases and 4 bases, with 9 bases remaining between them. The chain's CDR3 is CASSVPIYNEQFF. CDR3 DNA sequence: TGTGCCAGCAGTGTTCCAATATACAATGAGCAGTTCTTC.

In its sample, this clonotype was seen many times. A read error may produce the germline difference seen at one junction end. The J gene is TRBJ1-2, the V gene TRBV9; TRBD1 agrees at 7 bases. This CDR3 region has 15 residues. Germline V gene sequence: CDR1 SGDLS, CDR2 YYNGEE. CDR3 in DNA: TGTGCCAGCAGCCTGACAGGGCGCCGGAACTTTGGCTACACCTTC. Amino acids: CASSLTGRRNFGYTF.

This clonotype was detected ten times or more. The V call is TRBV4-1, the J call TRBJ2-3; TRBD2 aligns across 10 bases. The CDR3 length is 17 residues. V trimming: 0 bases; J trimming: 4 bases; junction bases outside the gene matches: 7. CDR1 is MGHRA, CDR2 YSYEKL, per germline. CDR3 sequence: CASSQDSSGGLSDTQYF. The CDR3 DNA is TGCGCCAGCAGCCAAGATTCTAGCGGGGGCCTGTCAGATACGCAGTATTTT.

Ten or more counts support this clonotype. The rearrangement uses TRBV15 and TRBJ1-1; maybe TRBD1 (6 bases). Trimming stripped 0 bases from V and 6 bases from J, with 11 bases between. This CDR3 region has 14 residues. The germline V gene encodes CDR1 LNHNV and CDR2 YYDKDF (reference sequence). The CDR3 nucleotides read TGTGCCACCAGCAGAGAGGGCAGGGGCCCTGAAGCTTTCTTT. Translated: CATSREGRGPEAFF.

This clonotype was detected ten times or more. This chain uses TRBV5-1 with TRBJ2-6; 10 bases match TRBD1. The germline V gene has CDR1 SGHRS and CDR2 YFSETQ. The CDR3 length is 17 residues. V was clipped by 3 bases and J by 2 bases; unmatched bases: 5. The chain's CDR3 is CASSSGTGVTGANVLTF. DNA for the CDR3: TGCGCCAGCAGCTCCGGGACAGGGGTCACTGGGGCCAACGTCCTGACTTTC.

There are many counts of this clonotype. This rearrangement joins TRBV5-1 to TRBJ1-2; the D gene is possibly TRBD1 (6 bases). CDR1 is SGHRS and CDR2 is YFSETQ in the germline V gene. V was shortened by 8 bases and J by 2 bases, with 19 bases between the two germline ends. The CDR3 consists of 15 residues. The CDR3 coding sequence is TGCGCCAGTAAACCCTGGACAGATAGAAACTATGGCTACACCTTC. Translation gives CASKPWTDRNYGYTF.

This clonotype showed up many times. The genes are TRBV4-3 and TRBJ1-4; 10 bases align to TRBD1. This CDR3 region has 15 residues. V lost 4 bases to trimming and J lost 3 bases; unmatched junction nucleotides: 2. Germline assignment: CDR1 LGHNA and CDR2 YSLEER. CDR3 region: CASSRQGAANEKLFF. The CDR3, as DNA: TGCGCCAGCAGCCGACAGGGGGCCGCTAATGAAAAACTGTTTTTT.

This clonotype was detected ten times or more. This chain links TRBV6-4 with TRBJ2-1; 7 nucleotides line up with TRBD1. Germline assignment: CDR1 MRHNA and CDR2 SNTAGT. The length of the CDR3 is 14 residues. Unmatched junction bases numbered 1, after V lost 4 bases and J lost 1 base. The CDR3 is CASSAGGSYNEQFF. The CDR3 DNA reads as TGTGCCAGCAGTGCAGGGGGTTCCTACAATGAGCAGTTCTTC.

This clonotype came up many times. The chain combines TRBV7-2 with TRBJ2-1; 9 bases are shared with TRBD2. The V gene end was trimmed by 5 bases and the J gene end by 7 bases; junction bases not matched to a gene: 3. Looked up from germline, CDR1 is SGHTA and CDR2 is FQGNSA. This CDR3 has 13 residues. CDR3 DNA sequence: TGTGCCAGCAGCATTAGCGGGGGAAATGAGCAGTTCTTC. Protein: CASSISGGNEQFF.

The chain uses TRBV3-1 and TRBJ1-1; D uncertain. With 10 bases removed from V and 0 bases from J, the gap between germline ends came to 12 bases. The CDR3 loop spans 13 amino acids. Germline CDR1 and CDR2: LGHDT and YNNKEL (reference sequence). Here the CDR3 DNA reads TGTGCCATCTTCCGTGACATGAACACTGAAGCTTTCTTT. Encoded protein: CAIFRDMNTEAFF.

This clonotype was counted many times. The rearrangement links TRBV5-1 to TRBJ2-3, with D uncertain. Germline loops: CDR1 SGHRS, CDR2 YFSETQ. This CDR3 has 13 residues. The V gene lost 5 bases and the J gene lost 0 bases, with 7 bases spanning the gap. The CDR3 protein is CASSTESTDTQYF. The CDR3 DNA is TGCGCCAGCAGTACCGAGAGCACAGATACGCAGTATTTT.

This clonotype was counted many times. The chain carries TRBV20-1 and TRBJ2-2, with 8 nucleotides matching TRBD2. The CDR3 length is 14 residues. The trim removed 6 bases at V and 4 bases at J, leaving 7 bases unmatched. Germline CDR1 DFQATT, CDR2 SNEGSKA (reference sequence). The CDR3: CSARGGTATGELFF. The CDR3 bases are TGCAGTGCCCGCGGGGGGACGGCCACCGGGGAGCTGTTTTTT.

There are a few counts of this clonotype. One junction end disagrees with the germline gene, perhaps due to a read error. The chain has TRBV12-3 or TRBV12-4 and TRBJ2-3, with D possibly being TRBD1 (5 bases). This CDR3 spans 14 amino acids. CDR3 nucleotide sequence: TGTGTCAGCAGTCCCGACAGAAGCACAGATACGCAGTATTTT. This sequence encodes CVSSPDRSTDTQYF.

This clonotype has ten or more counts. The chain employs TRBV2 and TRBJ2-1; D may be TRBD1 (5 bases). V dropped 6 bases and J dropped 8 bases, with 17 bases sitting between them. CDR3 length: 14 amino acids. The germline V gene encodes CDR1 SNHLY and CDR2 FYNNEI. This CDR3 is CASSQGFAVDEQFF. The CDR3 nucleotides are TGTGCCAGCAGCCAGGGTTTCGCTGTGGATGAGCAGTTCTTC.

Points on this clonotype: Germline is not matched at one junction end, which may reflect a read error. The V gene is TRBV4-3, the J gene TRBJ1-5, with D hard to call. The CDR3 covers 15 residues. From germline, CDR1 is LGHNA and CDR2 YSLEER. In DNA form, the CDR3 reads TGCGCCAGCAGCCGCGACGGGTATAGCAATCAGCCCCAGAATTTT. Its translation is CASSRDGYSNQPQNF.

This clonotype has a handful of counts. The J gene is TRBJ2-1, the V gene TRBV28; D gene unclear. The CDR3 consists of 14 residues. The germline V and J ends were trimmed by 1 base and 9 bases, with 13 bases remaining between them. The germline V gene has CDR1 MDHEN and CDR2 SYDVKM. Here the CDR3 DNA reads TGTGCCAGCAGTTTATTGAGGCCCTTCGGTGAGCAGTTCTTC. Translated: CASSLLRPFGEQFF.

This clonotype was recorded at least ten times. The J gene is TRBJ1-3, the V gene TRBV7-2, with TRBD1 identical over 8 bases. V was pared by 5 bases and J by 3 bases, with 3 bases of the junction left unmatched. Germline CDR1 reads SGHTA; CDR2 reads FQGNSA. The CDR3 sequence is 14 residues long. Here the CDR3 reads CASSAGQGGNTIYF. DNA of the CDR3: TGTGCCAGCAGCGCCGGACAGGGTGGAAACACCATATATTTT.